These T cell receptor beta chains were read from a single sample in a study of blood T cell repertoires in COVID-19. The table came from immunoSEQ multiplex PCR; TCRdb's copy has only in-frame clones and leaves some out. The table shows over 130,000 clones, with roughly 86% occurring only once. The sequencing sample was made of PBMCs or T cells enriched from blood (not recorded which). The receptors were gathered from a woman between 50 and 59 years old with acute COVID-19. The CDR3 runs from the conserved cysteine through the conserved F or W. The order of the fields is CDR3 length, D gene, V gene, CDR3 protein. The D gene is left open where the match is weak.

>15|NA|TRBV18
CASSPLQESNYGYTF
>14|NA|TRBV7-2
CASSLGGWRGGYTF
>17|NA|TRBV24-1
CATSDGGTLSSYNEQFF
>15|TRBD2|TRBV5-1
CASHVTSGNSYEQYF
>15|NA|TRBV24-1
CATSDRMGPNQPQHF
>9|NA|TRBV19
CASSVSAFF
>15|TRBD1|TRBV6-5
CASNSRDRAYNEQFF
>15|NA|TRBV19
CASSATSFSTDTQYF
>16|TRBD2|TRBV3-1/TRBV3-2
CASSGRTSGVGDTQYF
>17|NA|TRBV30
CAWTTLEGYSGANVLTF
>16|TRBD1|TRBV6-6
CASSLPGQGFNQPQHF
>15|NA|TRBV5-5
CASSLALDRDYGYTF
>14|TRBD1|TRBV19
CASSIGQGVETQYF
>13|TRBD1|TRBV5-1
CASSLTGVYGYTF
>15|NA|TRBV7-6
CASTPQADRNTEAFF
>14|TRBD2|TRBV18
CASSPSGRAGEQYF
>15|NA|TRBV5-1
CASSLAAQNTGELFF
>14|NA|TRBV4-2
CASSQGYSVHEQFF
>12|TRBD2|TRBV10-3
CATQRESYEQYF
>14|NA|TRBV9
CASSPTRVTDTQYF
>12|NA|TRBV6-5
CASSSSRGGYTF
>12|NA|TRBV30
CAWSVRVSEAFF
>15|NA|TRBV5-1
CASKGDASSYNEQFF
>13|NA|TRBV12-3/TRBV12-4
CASRWGDNYGYTF
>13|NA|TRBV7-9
CASSLSGNTEAFF
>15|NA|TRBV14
CASSQDLAGSYGYTF
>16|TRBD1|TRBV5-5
CASSLGGQGGTDTQYF
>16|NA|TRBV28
CASSFAGGISEEKLFF
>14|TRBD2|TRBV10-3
CAISEISGTYEQYF
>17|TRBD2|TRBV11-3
CASSLAPAGGRNGELFF
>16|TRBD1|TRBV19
CASSIADRPSNYGYTF
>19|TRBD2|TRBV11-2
CASSFGFARTSGSENTQYF
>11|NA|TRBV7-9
CASTETYEQYF
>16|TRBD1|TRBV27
CASSLWSTGGNQPQHF
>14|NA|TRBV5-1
CASSLATANEKLFF
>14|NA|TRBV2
CASSDPGYSDGYTF
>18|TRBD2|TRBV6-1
CASSAQGTSGSSSYEQYF